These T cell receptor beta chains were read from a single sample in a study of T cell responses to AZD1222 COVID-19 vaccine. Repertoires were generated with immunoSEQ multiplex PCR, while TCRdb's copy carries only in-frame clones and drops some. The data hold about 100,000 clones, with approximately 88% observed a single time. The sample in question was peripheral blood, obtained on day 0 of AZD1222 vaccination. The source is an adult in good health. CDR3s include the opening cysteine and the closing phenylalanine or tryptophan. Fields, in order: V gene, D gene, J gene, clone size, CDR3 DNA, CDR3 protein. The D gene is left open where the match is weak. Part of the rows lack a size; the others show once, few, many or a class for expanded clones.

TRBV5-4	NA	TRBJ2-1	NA	TGTGCCAGCAGCTTGGCCGCGGCTAGCGATGAGCAGTTCTTC	CASSLAAASDEQFF
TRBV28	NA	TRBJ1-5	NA	TGTGCCAGCAGTTTAAACCAGGGATATCAGCCCCAGCATTTT	CASSLNQGYQPQHF
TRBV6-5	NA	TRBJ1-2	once	TGTGCCAGTAATCCTTCAGGGAGAGCTAACTATGGCTACACCTTC	CASNPSGRANYGYTF
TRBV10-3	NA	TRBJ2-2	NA	TGTGCCATCAGTGTTCAGGGAGGAACCGGGGAGCTGTTTTTT	CAISVQGGTGELFF
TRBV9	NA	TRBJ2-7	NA	TGTGCCAGCAGCGTACTTGATTGGGACGAGCAGTACTTC	CASSVLDWDEQYF
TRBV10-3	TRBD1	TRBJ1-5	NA	TGTGCCATCAACTCGGGACAGGGGAATCAGCCCCAGCATTTT	CAINSGQGNQPQHF
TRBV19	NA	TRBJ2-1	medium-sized	TGTGCCAGTAGTATCAGCTACAATGAGCAGTTCTTC	CASSISYNEQFF
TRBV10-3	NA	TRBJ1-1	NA	TGTGCCATCAGTGAAGGGGGGCTGCCGACTGAAGCTTTCTTT	CAISEGGLPTEAFF
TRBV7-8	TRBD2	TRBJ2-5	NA	TGTGCCAGCAGCTTAGGGATTAGCGGGGGCTACCAAGAGACCCAGTACTTC	CASSLGISGGYQETQYF
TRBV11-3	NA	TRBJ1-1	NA	TGTGCCAGCAGCCCGGGACCCTCGGGGACTGAAGCTTTCTTT	CASSPGPSGTEAFF
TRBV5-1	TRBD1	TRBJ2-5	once	TGCGCCAGCAGCTCCGGGACAGTTGAGACCCAGTACTTC	CASSSGTVETQYF
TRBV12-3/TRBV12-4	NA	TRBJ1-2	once	TGTGCCAGCAGAGTAACAGGGACTGGCGGCTACACCTTC	CASRVTGTGGYTF
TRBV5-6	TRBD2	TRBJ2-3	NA	TGTGCCAGCACCCCAGGACTAGCGGCTAGCACAGATACGCAGTATTTT	CASTPGLAASTDTQYF
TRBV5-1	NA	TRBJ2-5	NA	TGCGCCAGCAGCCAGGGGGGGCAAGAGACCCAGTACTTC	CASSQGGQETQYF
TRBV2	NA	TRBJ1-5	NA	TGTGCCAGCAGTGAGGGCCTCTCGCCGCATTTT	CASSEGLSPHF
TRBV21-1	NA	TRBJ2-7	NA	TGTGCCAGCAGCAAAAGGAAAGGCAGGGCGAATCCCTACGAGCAGTACTTC	CASSKRKGRANPYEQYF
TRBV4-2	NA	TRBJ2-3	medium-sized	TGTGCCAGCAGCCAAGACGTCATGGGGGAACTCACAGATACGCAGTATTTT	CASSQDVMGELTDTQYF
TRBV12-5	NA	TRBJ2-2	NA	TGTGCTAGTGAGGAGGGTGGGGAGCTGTTTTTT	CASEEGGELFF
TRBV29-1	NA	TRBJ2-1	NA	TGCAGCGTCGACCCCCTCTACAGGGGAGGGAATGAGCAGTTCTTC	CSVDPLYRGGNEQFF
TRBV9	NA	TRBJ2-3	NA	TGTGCCAGCAGCGCTGCCCTATTCACAGATACGCAGTATTTT	CASSAALFTDTQYF
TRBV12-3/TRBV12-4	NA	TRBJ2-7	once	TGTGCCAGCAGTCTCCAGACAGGCGAGCAGTACTTC	CASSLQTGEQYF
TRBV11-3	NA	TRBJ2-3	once	TGTGCCAGCAGCGACGGGGGAACCAGCACAGATACGCAGTATTTT	CASSDGGTSTDTQYF
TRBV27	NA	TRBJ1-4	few	TGTGCCAGCAGTTTATATCCCCCGACAGCCGCAACTAATGAAAAACTGTTTTTT	CASSLYPPTAATNEKLFF
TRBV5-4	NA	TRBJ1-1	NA	TGTGCCAGCAGCCTTGGTGGGGTGAACACTGAAGCTTTCTTT	CASSLGGVNTEAFF
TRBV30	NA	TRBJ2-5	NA	TGTGCCTGGAGCCCCAGACAGTTCCAAGAGACCCAGTACTTC	CAWSPRQFQETQYF
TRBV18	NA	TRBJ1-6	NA	TGTGCCAGCTCACCAGAGAGTCGCAATTCACCCCTCCACTTT	CASSPESRNSPLHF
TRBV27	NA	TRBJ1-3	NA	TGTGCCAGCAGAGGGTCCCCCGGGGACACCATATATTTT	CASRGSPGDTIYF
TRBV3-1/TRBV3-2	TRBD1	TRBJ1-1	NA	TGTGCCAGCAGCATGGACAGGGGTAGAATTGACACTGAAGCTTTCTTT	CASSMDRGRIDTEAFF
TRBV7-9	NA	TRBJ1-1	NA	TGTGCCAGCAGCTTGGGAAGGGGGGGCACTGAAGCTTTCTTT	CASSLGRGGTEAFF
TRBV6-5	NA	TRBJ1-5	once	TGTGCCAGCAGCCTGACAGTAAAAGCCCAGCATTTT	CASSLTVKAQHF
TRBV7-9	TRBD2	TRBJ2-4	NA	TGTGCCAGCAGCTTAGCGGCGGGGGGGCCTAGCATTCAGTACTTC	CASSLAAGGPSIQYF
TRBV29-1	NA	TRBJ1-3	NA	TGCAGCGTTGTCGCATCTGCTGGAAACACCATATATTTT	CSVVASAGNTIYF
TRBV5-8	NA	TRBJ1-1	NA	TGTGCCAGCAGCTTGGACAGCCTAATGAACACTGAAGCTTTCTTT	CASSLDSLMNTEAFF
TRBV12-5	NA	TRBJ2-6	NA	TGTGCTAGTGGTTTGGGAGGGACTGGGGCCAACGTCCTGACTTTC	CASGLGGTGANVLTF
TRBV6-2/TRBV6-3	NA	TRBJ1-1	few	TGTGCCAGCAGTTACTCCACAGTGCCACGGCCAATACAAGCTTTCTTT	CASSYSTVPRPIQAFF
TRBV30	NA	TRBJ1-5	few	TGTGCCTGGAGTGGGGGCAATCAGCCCCAGCATTTT	CAWSGGNQPQHF
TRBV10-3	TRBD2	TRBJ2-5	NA	TGTGCCATCAGTGATGCTAGCGGGGCCCAAGAGACCCAGTACTTC	CAISDASGAQETQYF
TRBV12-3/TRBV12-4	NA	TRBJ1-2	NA	TGTGCCAGCTCGTTGTGGGGTGGGGCTGGCTACACCTTC	CASSLWGGAGYTF
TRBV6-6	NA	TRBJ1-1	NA	TGTGCCAGCAGTTACGTTGCGGTTGGTGACACTGAAGCTTTCTTT	CASSYVAVGDTEAFF
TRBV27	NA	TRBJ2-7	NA	TGTGCCAGCAGTGTAACGGCAAGCTCCTACGAGCAGTACTTC	CASSVTASSYEQYF
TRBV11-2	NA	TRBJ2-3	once	TGTGCCAGCAGCTCCACCAGCCCGCGCACAGATACGCAGTATTTT	CASSSTSPRTDTQYF
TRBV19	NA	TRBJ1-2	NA	TGTGCCAGTAGTATGATCGACAGACCCAACTATGGCTACACCTTC	CASSMIDRPNYGYTF
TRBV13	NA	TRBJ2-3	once	TGTGCCAGCAGCCTCCGACTAGTCGATACGCAGTATTTT	CASSLRLVDTQYF
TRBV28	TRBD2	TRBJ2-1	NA	TGTGCCAGCGGTTACTTAGCGGGAGCGGGTGAGCAGTTCTTC	CASGYLAGAGEQFF
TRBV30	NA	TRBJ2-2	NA	TGTGCCTGGAGCAAAGGGAACACCGGGGAGCTGTTTTTT	CAWSKGNTGELFF
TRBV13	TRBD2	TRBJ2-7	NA	TGTGCCAGCAGAAGACGACTAGCGGGGGGCCAGAGGGAGCAGTACTTC	CASRRRLAGGQREQYF
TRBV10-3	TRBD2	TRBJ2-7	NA	TGTGCCATCAGGGCAACTAGCGGTCCCCCCGGGGAGCAGTACTTC	CAIRATSGPPGEQYF
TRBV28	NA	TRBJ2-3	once	TGTGCCAGCAGCCAGGGACGGACCACAGATACGCAGTATTTT	CASSQGRTTDTQYF
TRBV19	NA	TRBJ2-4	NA	TGTGCCAGTAGCGATAGACAGAAAAACATTCAGTACTTC	CASSDRQKNIQYF
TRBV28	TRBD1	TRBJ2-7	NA	TGTGCCAGCAGTCACCCCCAGGGGGTCTACGAGCAGTACTTC	CASSHPQGVYEQYF
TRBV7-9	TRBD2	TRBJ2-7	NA	TGTGCCAGCACCCTCAGCGGGAGCTCCTACGAGCAGTACTTC	CASTLSGSSYEQYF
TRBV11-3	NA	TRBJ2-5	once	TGTGCCAGCAGCTTCGGCCAGCGAGCACAAGAGACCCAGTACTTC	CASSFGQRAQETQYF
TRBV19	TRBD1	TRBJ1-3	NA	TGTGCCGGACACAGGGGAGCGCTTATTTCTGGAAACACCATATATTTT	CAGHRGALISGNTIYF